This T cell receptor (beta chain) was found in a study of control samples from healthy donors and cancer patients. Assay used: immunoSEQ multiplex PCR; TCRdb lists only in-frame clones, some missing. This table has under 150,000 clones, around 90% appearing once. The CDR3 is 14 amino acids. The germline CDR1 and CDR2 sequences are SGHTA and FQGNSA. With 1 base removed from V and 6 bases from J, the gap between germline ends came to 12 bases. Material for sequencing was blood. The sequence was obtained from a man between 40 and 49 years old in good health. This chain joins TRBV7-2 and TRBJ2-5; TRBD2 is a possible D gene (6 bases). The DNA of the CDR3 is TGTGCCAGCAGCTTAGACCAACTAGCCAAGACCCAGTACTTC. This translates into CASSLDQLAKTQYF. The entire variable domain, with the rest obtained from reference TRBV7-2 and TRBJ2-5, is as follows: GAGVSQSPSNKVTEKGKDVELRCDPISGHTALYWYRQSLGQGLEFLIYFQGNSAPDKSGLPSDRFSAERTGGSVSTLTIQRTQQEDSAVYLCASSLDQLAKTQYFGPGTRLLVL.